The rows below give T cell receptor beta chains drawn from one sample of a study of cytomegalovirus exposure and HLA in healthy donors. TCRdb's table, derived via immunoSEQ multiplex PCR, lists solely in-frame clones and lacks some. The sample shows roughly 71,000 clones, 65% to 70% of them seen only once. Sequencing was performed on PBMCs. These TCRs come from a man aged 35-49 years in good health and CMV-seropositive. The conserved cysteine and the conserved F or W are not part of the CDR3 here.

TRBV19	TRBJ2-7	ASGLGGEQY
TRBV7-2	TRBJ1-1	ASSLLGGNTEAF
TRBV4-1	TRBJ1-1	ASSQDLDRNTEAF
TRBV10-3	TRBJ2-7	AISVGTGPSYEQY
TRBV15	.	ATSRPSGVSYEQY
TRBV28	TRBJ2-3	ASSPGGPSTDTQY
TRBV7-9	TRBJ1-1	ASSDTGGTEAF
TRBV28	TRBJ2-7	ATRKGRLAREQY
TRBV7-2	TRBJ1-1	ASSLDGGVTEAF
TRBV10-1	TRBJ1-5	ASSELLDSNQPQH
TRBV30	TRBJ2-7	AWSPGGPLDEQY
TRBV19	TRBJ1-5	ASRQGLDQPQH
TRBV21-1	TRBJ1-1	ASVASGVLLTEAF
TRBV10-3	TRBJ2-7	AISDPGTSGGAVY
TRBV19	TRBJ1-4	ASSNLFGRQANEKLF
TRBV7-8	TRBJ2-3	ASSPNRQGGTDTQY
TRBV30	TRBJ1-5	AWSVSGGSQPQH
TRBV7-3	TRBJ2-5	ASSLGTSGGLGETQY
TRBV4-1	TRBJ2-7	ASSHSPGTASSYEQY
TRBV30	TRBJ1-1	ACDRGLNTEAF
TRBV7-3	TRBJ2-7	ASSTTGTGAYEQY
TRBV5-4	TRBJ2-7	ASSSRTGENEQY
TRBV30	TRBJ1-1	ALQTGYSSGAEAF
TRBV9	TRBJ1-1	ASSAGTEAF
TRBV4-1	TRBJ1-5	ASSQVSGARVQPQH
TRBV28	TRBJ2-1	ASSAGQGRTYNEQF
TRBV18	TRBJ1-1	ASSPGQGALTEAF
TRBV11-3	TRBJ1-4	ASSRSTGEKLF
TRBV5-1	TRBJ1-1	ASSQTRGFKTEAF
TRBV18	TRBJ1-2	ASSPPVGWRDSGGYT
TRBV5-1	TRBJ2-2	ASSPRGRDTGELF
TRBV28	TRBJ1-3	ASSLFQIGGSGNTIY
TRBV18	TRBJ1-1	ASSPGTGLGAEAF
TRBV28	TRBJ1-2	ASCGGNRGVSYT
TRBV30	TRBJ1-1	AWSAGATEAF
TRBV29-1	TRBJ2-2	SVLGLGGQGTGELF
TRBV19	TRBJ2-5	ASSMYGTGGAGETQY
TRBV30	TRBJ2-1	AWSVGGGGMNEQF
TRBV27	.	ASRGDRGTYEQY
TRBV7-2	TRBJ2-5	ASSFWTSGEETQY
TRBV30	TRBJ1-1	AWSWTANTEAF
TRBV9	TRBJ1-6	ASSAVQYNSPLH
TRBV7-3	TRBJ2-5	ASSPGQGETQY
TRBV5-1	TRBJ1-1	ASSRSTGEGTEAF